The clone carrying this TCR beta chain was observed many times. The data belong to a study of molecular identifiers for immune sequencing clone quantification. CDR1 and CDR2 (germline): SGHVS, FQNEAQ. The V end was cut by 1 base, the J end by 0 bases, with 13 bases between. This CDR3 contains 17 residues. TCRdb re-called the PCR reads through MiXCR, storing one row per CDR3 protein. The table lists over 85,000 distinct CDR3 sequences, about 35% of them singletons, with roughly 9.3% in the top ten. The TCR comes from a human donor in good health. Some libraries in this study had Jurkat cell RNA spiked in. Source material: naive CD8+ T cells from blood, with Jurkat cell RNA spiked in. Subset described: FACS-sorted CD8+CD4-CCR7+CD45RA+ naive T cells. The chain joins TRBV7-8 to TRBJ1-3, with D unresolved. Written as DNA, the CDR3 is TGTGCCAGCAGCTTAGAGGCCCGCCTGAGCTCTGGAAACACCATATATTTT. Translating it yields CASSLEARLSSGNTIYF.